These T cell receptor beta chains were read from a single sample in a study of blood T cells in healthy people across ages. TCRdb independently ran MiXCR on the 5' RACE reads; one entry per CDR3 protein. The table records approximately 800,000 distinct CDR3 sequences, around 25% of them present only once. This same sample was also part of a study on T cells of mothers and their children.

The specimen was blood. These receptors were collected from a boy between 10 and 17 years old in good health. CDR3s include the opening cysteine and the closing phenylalanine or tryptophan. Fields, in order: CDR3 DNA, CDR3 protein, D gene, clone size, J gene, V gene. D genes are given only for firm matches. Size values are once, few and many counts, or a class for expanded clones, and some rows have none.

DNA: TGTGCCAGCAGCCCCCCGGGGAGCGGGGTCCCCAGTGAGCAGTTCTTC
CDR3: CASSPPGSGVPSEQFF
D: TRBD2
size: -
J: TRBJ2-1
V: TRBV7-2

DNA: TGTGCTAGTGCCTCCGGCAGGAACACTGAAGCTTTCTTT
CDR3: CASASGRNTEAFF
D: -
size: -
J: TRBJ1-1
V: TRBV12-5

DNA: TGCAGCGTTGTAACGGGGAATCAGCCCCAGCATTTT
CDR3: CSVVTGNQPQHF
D: -
size: -
J: TRBJ1-5
V: TRBV29-1

DNA: TGCGCCAGCAGCCAACTCTCTGGGGGACTAGCGGAAGAAGAGACCCAGTACTTC
CDR3: CASSQLSGGLAEEETQYF
D: TRBD2
size: -
J: TRBJ2-5
V: TRBV4-3

DNA: TGTGCCAGCAGCTTAATGACAGGGATCCAAGAGACCCAGTACTTC
CDR3: CASSLMTGIQETQYF
D: TRBD1
size: -
J: TRBJ2-5
V: TRBV7-2

DNA: TGCAGTGCGAGATTAGGGGGGGACAGGGCGAAGCCCTACGAGCAGTACTTC
CDR3: CSARLGGDRAKPYEQYF
D: TRBD1
size: -
J: TRBJ2-7
V: TRBV20-1

DNA: TGCAGCGTTCCCCCGGAGGGGACTCACTATGGCTACACCTTC
CDR3: CSVPPEGTHYGYTF
D: -
size: -
J: TRBJ1-2
V: TRBV29-1

DNA: TGTGCCAGCAGCACTTATTGGGGGAGTTACTACGAGCAGTACTTC
CDR3: CASSTYWGSYYEQYF
D: -
size: -
J: TRBJ2-7
V: TRBV28

DNA: TGTGCCAGCAGCTTAGCTAGCGGATGGAGCACAGATACGCAGTATTTT
CDR3: CASSLASGWSTDTQYF
D: -
size: few
J: TRBJ2-3
V: TRBV7-2

DNA: TGCGCCAGCAGCGTAGCCTTTGGGGGGACTGAAGCTTTCTTT
CDR3: CASSVAFGGTEAFF
D: -
size: -
J: TRBJ1-1
V: TRBV5-1

DNA: TGTGCCTGGAGTGTATTCGGGAAAGAGACCCAGTACTTC
CDR3: CAWSVFGKETQYF
D: -
size: -
J: TRBJ2-5
V: TRBV30

DNA: TGCGCCAGCAGCCAAGATGCAGGGTGGGGCTACACCTTC
CDR3: CASSQDAGWGYTF
D: -
size: -
J: TRBJ1-2
V: TRBV4-3

DNA: TGTGCCAGCAGTTTAGGTCCCCGCCCCGGGGAGTACTACGAGCAGTACTTC
CDR3: CASSLGPRPGEYYEQYF
D: -
size: -
J: TRBJ2-7
V: TRBV28

DNA: TGTGCCAGCAGCTTAGAGACTAGCGGATTACGCACAGATACGCAGTATTTT
CDR3: CASSLETSGLRTDTQYF
D: TRBD2
size: few
J: TRBJ2-3
V: TRBV7-2

DNA: TGCAGCGACCATGGACAGGGGCATGGCTACACCTTC
CDR3: CSDHGQGHGYTF
D: TRBD1
size: few
J: TRBJ1-2
V: TRBV29-1

DNA: TGCAGTGCTAGTCCGAGTGGGGGCCTTTCCTACGAGCAGTACTTC
CDR3: CSASPSGGLSYEQYF
D: -
size: -
J: TRBJ2-7
V: TRBV20-1

DNA: TGTGCCTCGGGGTTGGGCGGGGGCCTTGAAGCTTTCTTT
CDR3: CASGLGGGLEAFF
D: -
size: -
J: TRBJ1-1
V: TRBV30

DNA: TGTGCCAGCAGGTGGACTAGCGGGGTGAACCTTTACAATGAGCAGTTCTTC
CDR3: CASRWTSGVNLYNEQFF
D: TRBD2
size: few
J: TRBJ2-1
V: TRBV6-2/TRBV6-3

DNA: TGCGCCAGCAGCCAAGTGAGGACTAGCGGGAGGAGCGAGCAGTACTTC
CDR3: CASSQVRTSGRSEQYF
D: TRBD2
size: few
J: TRBJ2-7
V: TRBV4-1

DNA: TGTGCCAGCATCCTGGACAGGGAAGGGGAAAAACTGTTTTTT
CDR3: CASILDREGEKLFF
D: -
size: -
J: TRBJ1-4
V: TRBV21-1

DNA: TGTGCCAGCAGCCCAACAGTGTGGGCCCGCAATCAGCCCCAGCATTTT
CDR3: CASSPTVWARNQPQHF
D: -
size: few
J: TRBJ1-5
V: TRBV5-5

DNA: TGTGCCAGCAGTAGGGGGCCACCCAGAGGGGTGAACACTGAAGCTTTCTTT
CDR3: CASSRGPPRGVNTEAFF
D: TRBD1
size: -
J: TRBJ1-1
V: TRBV6-1

DNA: TGTGCTAGTGGTTTATACGGGGGCCCCACAGATACGCAGTATTTT
CDR3: CASGLYGGPTDTQYF
D: -
size: -
J: TRBJ2-3
V: TRBV12-5

DNA: TGCAGTGCTAGAGAGCCCGGCCTAAGCCGCAATGAGCAGTTCTTC
CDR3: CSAREPGLSRNEQFF
D: -
size: -
J: TRBJ2-1
V: TRBV20-1

DNA: TGTGCCAGCACCTCAGAGGTATTAAGAACCACAGATACGCAGTATTTT
CDR3: CASTSEVLRTTDTQYF
D: -
size: few
J: TRBJ2-3
V: TRBV7-2

DNA: TGCAGCGCTAGTACGGCCAACGTCCTGACTTTC
CDR3: CSASTANVLTF
D: -
size: few
J: TRBJ2-6
V: TRBV29-1

DNA: TGTGCCATCAGTGGACTAGCGGGAGCGTGGACGCAGTATTTT
CDR3: CAISGLAGAWTQYF
D: TRBD2
size: few
J: TRBJ2-3
V: TRBV10-3

DNA: TGTGCCAGCAGCCGGACGGCAACTAATGAAAAACTGTTTTTT
CDR3: CASSRTATNEKLFF
D: -
size: many
J: TRBJ1-4
V: TRBV6-5

DNA: TGTGCCAGCAGCCCGACTAGCGGGGGGGTGAACATTCAGTACTTC
CDR3: CASSPTSGGVNIQYF
D: TRBD2
size: many
J: TRBJ2-4
V: TRBV9

DNA: TGTGCCAGCAGCCTCGGCCAGAGTGCTAGCACAGATACGCAGTATTTT
CDR3: CASSLGQSASTDTQYF
D: -
size: -
J: TRBJ2-3
V: TRBV7-8

DNA: TGCAGTGCTAGCGGGTGGCGGGAGGTGGGCGATGAGCAGTTCTTC
CDR3: CSASGWREVGDEQFF
D: TRBD2
size: many
J: TRBJ2-1
V: TRBV20-1

DNA: TGTGCCAGCAGCTTCCGGACTGCCCCGACCGGGGAGCTGTTTTTT
CDR3: CASSFRTAPTGELFF
D: -
size: -
J: TRBJ2-2
V: TRBV5-6

DNA: TGTGCCAGCAGCTTAGTGGCCGTCCATGGGTCCTACAATGAGCAGTTCTTC
CDR3: CASSLVAVHGSYNEQFF
D: -
size: few
J: TRBJ2-1
V: TRBV7-8

DNA: TGTGCCAGCAGCGCGACGACTAGCGGGGGACCCTCTGGGGCCAACGTCCTGACTTTC
CDR3: CASSATTSGGPSGANVLTF
D: TRBD2
size: few
J: TRBJ2-6
V: TRBV7-9

DNA: TGTGCCATCAGTAAGGGACGGATCCTCTCTGGGGCCAACGTCCTGACTTTC
CDR3: CAISKGRILSGANVLTF
D: -
size: few
J: TRBJ2-6
V: TRBV10-3

DNA: TGTGCCAGCAGCTTTATACCCTCGGACAGGGTCGGGCATGAGCAGTTCTTC
CDR3: CASSFIPSDRVGHEQFF
D: TRBD1
size: -
J: TRBJ2-1
V: TRBV5-5

DNA: TGCAGTGCTAGAGCCCGAGCTGGTGGGAGCCCCTACAATGAGCAGTTCTTC
CDR3: CSARARAGGSPYNEQFF
D: -
size: -
J: TRBJ2-1
V: TRBV20-1

DNA: TGTGCCAGCACCCCGGAGGAGACCCAGTACTTC
CDR3: CASTPEETQYF
D: -
size: few
J: TRBJ2-5
V: TRBV21-1

DNA: TGCGCCAGCAGCCAGACCATAGGGGACACCTACAATGAGCAGTTCTTC
CDR3: CASSQTIGDTYNEQFF
D: -
size: -
J: TRBJ2-1
V: TRBV4-3

DNA: TGTGCCAGCAGTTTTTACCTAGCGGGGGCGGAATTTCTACTCAAAGAGACCCAGTACTTC
CDR3: CASSFYLAGAEFLLKETQYF
D: TRBD2
size: -
J: TRBJ2-5
V: TRBV12-3/TRBV12-4

DNA: TGTGCCAGCAGTCCCACCCGAGCGGGGACCGGGGAGACCCAGTACTTC
CDR3: CASSPTRAGTGETQYF
D: TRBD2
size: few
J: TRBJ2-5
V: TRBV12-3/TRBV12-4

DNA: TGTGCCAGCACTCAGGGAGTAGGACTAGCGGGCAATGAGCAGTTCTTC
CDR3: CASTQGVGLAGNEQFF
D: TRBD2
size: -
J: TRBJ2-1
V: TRBV11-2

DNA: TGTGCCAGCAAAGACTGGACAACCGAAAAACTGTTTTTT
CDR3: CASKDWTTEKLFF
D: -
size: -
J: TRBJ1-4
V: TRBV28

DNA: TGTGCCAGCATCGGGGGCACCGGGGAGCTGTTTTTT
CDR3: CASIGGTGELFF
D: -
size: few
J: TRBJ2-2
V: TRBV7-9

DNA: TGTGCCAGCAGTTTCGCCGGACTAGCGGGAGACAATGAGCAGTTCTTC
CDR3: CASSFAGLAGDNEQFF
D: TRBD2
size: few
J: TRBJ2-1
V: TRBV28

DNA: TGCAGTGCTCCCGGTAGTGCCTACACCGGGGAGCTGTTTTTT
CDR3: CSAPGSAYTGELFF
D: -
size: many
J: TRBJ2-2
V: TRBV20-1

DNA: TGTGCCAGCAGCCAAGAACAAACAGGGTCAGGGCAAGAGACCCAGTACTTC
CDR3: CASSQEQTGSGQETQYF
D: -
size: many
J: TRBJ2-5
V: TRBV3-1

DNA: TGTGCCAGCAGTCCACTCCCGGACCCGACCAACACCGGGGAGCTGTTTTTT
CDR3: CASSPLPDPTNTGELFF
D: -
size: few
J: TRBJ2-2
V: TRBV6-1

DNA: TGCGCCAGCAGCCCAGCGGTTTACCAAGAGACCCAGTACTTC
CDR3: CASSPAVYQETQYF
D: -
size: once
J: TRBJ2-5
V: TRBV5-1

DNA: TGCAGTGCTAGAGACAGTAGGAGTTTCGGCTACACTTTC
CDR3: CSARDSRSFGYTF
D: -
size: few
J: TRBJ1-2
V: TRBV20-1